Following are 18 T cell receptor beta chains from one sample sequenced in a study of CD4 and CD8 cells across lung adenocarcinoma regions (dated by TCRdb to 2017 to 2018). The library was made by PCR. The sequencer was a HiSeq X Ten. TCRdb trimmed the raw reads at Q25, called clones with MiXCR and kept productive beta chains. Every entry covers one CDR3 protein and lists the most common genes and DNA from its rows. The sample data list thousands of distinct CDR3 sequences, and approximately 48% of these were observed just once. The ten largest account for 13% to 15% of the sample. The source material was CD4+ T cells from the margin of a lung tumor. The intended sense of this specimen's cell subset or site label: tumor margin region. The receptor set was obtained from a female donor with lung adenocarcinoma. The CD4 and CD8 labels of this study may be unreliable.

This clonotype has more than one count but fewer than ten. The rearrangement links TRBV11-2 to TRBJ2-2; D is unresolved. This CDR3 contains 13 residues. Germline V gene sequence: CDR1 SGHAT, CDR2 FQNNGV. Deletions cut 0 bases from V and 9 bases from J, with 8 bases between. The CDR3 coding sequence is TGTGCCAGCAGCTTAGATTGGGCTCGGGAGCTGTTTTTT. It translates to CASSLDWARELFF.

This clonotype is judged medium-sized. A read error is possible here, since a much larger clone lies one base away. The J gene is TRBJ2-1, the V gene TRBV6-1; 8 nucleotides align to TRBD1. V was pared by 0 bases and J by 10 bases, with 11 bases of the junction left unmatched. The germline V gene encodes CDR1 MNHNS and CDR2 SASEGT. This CDR3 is 16 amino acids long. The CDR3 bases are TGTGCCAGCAGTGAAGCCCGAGAGGCAGGGGGCTACGAGCAGTTCTTC. Amino acids: CASSEAREAGGYEQFF.

By share, this clonotype counts as medium-sized (0.01 to 0.1%). The chain employs TRBV6-1 and TRBJ1-1; D gene ambiguous. With 5 bases removed from V and 0 bases from J, the gap between germline ends came to 16 bases. In germline, CDR1 is MNHNS, CDR2 SASEGT. This CDR3 spans 16 amino acids. CDR3 protein: CASSPSHSTMNTEAFF. DNA of the CDR3: TGTGCCAGCAGTCCTTCTCACAGCACCATGAACACTGAAGCTTTCTTT.

To note about this clonotype: One end of the junction is discordant with germline, which a read error may explain. This chain links TRBV6-1 with TRBJ1-2; 7 bases map to TRBD1. In germline, CDR1 is MNHNS, CDR2 SASEGT. There are 16 residues in the CDR3. Here the CDR3 reads CASRNRGEAFVYGYNF. The CDR3 DNA sequence: TGTGCCAGCAGAAACAGGGGTGAGGCCTTCGTCTATGGCTACAACTTC.

On this clonotype: Given the absence of the conserved phenylalanine or tryptophan at the CDR3 end, a read error is likely. It is unclear where the CDR3 begins or ends on the DNA, so no DNA is shown, and the CDR3 is as TCRdb lists it. The CDR3 spells CPGPGVSLFPYGA. J is TRBJ2-4 and V is TRBV22-1; the D segment call TRBD1 is taken from the table without a DNA check. TRBV22-1 is designated a pseudogene. Inclusive of both ends, the CDR3 amounts to 13 amino acids.

This clonotype was counted only a few times. V and J are TRBV3-1 and TRBJ2-5; tentative D call: TRBD2 (7 bases). The CDR3 runs 18 residues. Trimming shortened V by 5 bases and J by 1 base, and 23 bases separated the two germline ends. CDR1 LGHDT and CDR2 YNNKEL come from the germline V gene (reference sequence). The CDR3 coding sequence is TGTGCCAGCAGCGACCCATGGGGGCTAGCGGAGCTCCAAGAGACCCAGTACTTC. Amino acid sequence: CASSDPWGLAELQETQYF.

Remarks on this clonotype: A much larger clonotype is one base distant, so this may be a read error. The genes are TRBV6-1 and TRBJ2-4, with TRBD2 as a possible D gene (5 bases). Trimming removed 5 bases from V and 13 bases from J, with 15 bases in between. Looked up from germline, CDR1 is MNHNS and CDR2 is SASEGT. This CDR3 contains 12 residues. The CDR3, as DNA: TGTGCCAGCAGTCCTAGCTACAATGAGCAGTACTTC. Its protein product is CASSPSYNEQYF.

This rearrangement joins TRBV6-5 to TRBJ2-1; 7 bases match TRBD1. The germline gives CDR1 MNHEY, CDR2 SVGAGI. The CDR3 spans 13 residues. Unmatched junction bases numbered 2, after V lost 4 bases and J lost 5 bases. CDR3 region: CASSSTGNNEQFF. The CDR3, as DNA: TGTGCCAGCAGTTCGACAGGGAACAATGAGCAGTTCTTC.

This clonotype ranks as medium-sized (0.01 to 0.1%). The chain couples TRBV27 to TRBJ2-7; no clear D. The CDR3 has 12 residues. The germline V gene encodes CDR1 MNHEY and CDR2 SMNVEV (reference sequence). V was shortened by 8 bases and J by 0 bases, with 8 bases between the two germline ends. CDR3 bases: TGTGCCAGCTTCTCCAGCTCCTACGAGCAGTACTTC. Translated: CASFSSSYEQYF.

Relative to its sample, this clonotype is medium-sized. This chain connects TRBV6-5 to TRBJ2-1; D is ambiguous. Germline V CDR1 and CDR2: MNHEY, SVGAGI. The CDR3 is 14 residues long. Trimming removed 1 base at V and 2 bases at J, with 6 bases between. The CDR3 is CASSYFSAYNEQFF. CDR3 in DNA: TGTGCCAGCAGTTACTTTTCTGCCTACAATGAGCAGTTCTTC.

The CDR3 region is CASCGNLGETQYF. CDR3 nucleotides: TGTGCCAGCTGCGGGAACTTGGGGGAGACCCAGTACTTC. The V and J genes are TRBV6-1 and TRBJ2-1, with D possibly matching TRBD2 (6 bases). The J call may be mistaken, given a closer DNA end match to TRBJ2-5. Germline V gene sequence: CDR1 MNHNS, CDR2 SASEGT. The CDR3 covers 13 residues.

This clonotype has only a few counts. The V gene is TRBV6-5, the J gene TRBJ1-3, with a weak D call TRBD1 (5 bases). Trimming removed 2 bases at V and 4 bases at J, with 18 bases between. CDR1 is MNHEY, CDR2 SVGAGI, per germline. The CDR3 length is 17 residues. The CDR3 protein is CASSYQRGQGPGNTIYF. DNA for the CDR3: TGTGCCAGCAGTTACCAGCGTGGGCAGGGTCCAGGAAACACCATATATTTT.

This clonotype is labeled as medium-sized. The chain uses TRBV12-3 or TRBV12-4 and TRBJ2-1; no firm D call. The CDR3 runs to 14 residues. With 1 base removed from V and 4 bases from J, the gap between germline ends came to 8 bases. In DNA form, the CDR3 reads TGTGCCAGCAGTTTAGTCGGTGGTTACAATGAGCAGTTCTTC. Translation gives CASSLVGGYNEQFF.

This clonotype was detected only a few times. The chain is built from TRBV12-5 and TRBJ2-1, with unresolved D. The DNA end lines up better with TRBJ2-5; the J call may be wrong. The CDR3 sequence is 12 residues long. Germline V gene data show CDR1 as LGHNT and CDR2 as FRNRAP. In DNA, the CDR3 is TGTGCTAGTGGCCTCCTCGCCGAGACCCAGTACTTC. It is translated as CASGLLAETQYF.

This chain links TRBV7-2 with TRBJ2-3; TRBD1 is a possible D gene (5 bases). CDR1 is SGHTA, CDR2 FQGNSA, per germline. The ends were cut back, 1 base at V and 4 bases at J, with 9 bases in the middle. The CDR3 spans 14 residues. Here the CDR3 DNA reads TGTGCCAGCAGCTTAGTCTGGGGCCCAGATACGCAGTATTTT. Translating gives CASSLVWGPDTQYF.

This sequence joins TRBV7-9 and TRBJ2-1, with 11 bases matching TRBD1. The CDR3 contains 18 residues. The V and J ends lost 4 bases and 6 bases, in that order; junction bases with no gene match: 14. Germline V gives CDR1 SEHNR, CDR2 FQNEAQ (reference sequence). Written as DNA, the CDR3 is TGTGCCAGCAGCTCTAAACCGGGACAGGGGGGAAGTATCAATGAGCAGTTCTTC. It specifies CASSSKPGQGGSINEQFF.

The table lists this clonotype with a count of one. This rearrangement joins TRBV6-1 to TRBJ2-1; 8 nucleotides line up with TRBD2. Germline V gene data show CDR1 as MNHNS and CDR2 as SASEGT. The CDR3 has 15 residues. The J segment lost 0 bases and the V segment lost 7 bases, leaving 5 bases of the junction unmatched. CDR3 coding DNA: TGTGCCAGCACCACAGCGGGAGTCTCCTACAATGAGCAGTTCTTC. This gives the protein CASTTAGVSYNEQFF.

In its sample, this clonotype ranks as medium-sized (0.01 to 0.1%). The chain uses TRBV12-3 or TRBV12-4 and TRBJ1-2; D is unclear. Trimming removed 2 bases at V and 0 bases at J, with 7 bases between. CDR3 length equals 14 residues. The CDR3 reads CASSLSGSNYGYTF. CDR3 DNA: TGTGCCAGCAGTTTATCCGGATCTAACTATGGCTACACCTTC.